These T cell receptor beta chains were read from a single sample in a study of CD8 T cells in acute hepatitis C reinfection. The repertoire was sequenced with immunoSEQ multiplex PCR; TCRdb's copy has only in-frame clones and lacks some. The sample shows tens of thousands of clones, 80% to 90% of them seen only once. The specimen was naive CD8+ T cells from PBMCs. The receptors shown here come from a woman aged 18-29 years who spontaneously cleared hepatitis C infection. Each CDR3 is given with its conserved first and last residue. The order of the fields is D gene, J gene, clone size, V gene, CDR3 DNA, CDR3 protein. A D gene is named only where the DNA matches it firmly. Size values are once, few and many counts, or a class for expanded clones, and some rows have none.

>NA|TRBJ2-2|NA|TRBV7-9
TGTGCCAGCAACTCAGCTTCTAGGCTGGGGCTGGGGGAGCTGTTTTTT
CASNSASRLGLGELFF
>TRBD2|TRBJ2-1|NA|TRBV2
TGTGCCAGCATGGGCGGGAGGGCTGAGTTCTTC
CASMGGRAEFF
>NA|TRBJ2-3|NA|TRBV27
TGTGCCAGCAGTCCCTATTACACAGGGGGGGCAGATACGCAGTATTTT
CASSPYYTGGADTQYF
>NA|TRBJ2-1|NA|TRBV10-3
TGTGCCATGGGGATCTCTAATTACAATGAGCAGTTCTTC
CAMGISNYNEQFF
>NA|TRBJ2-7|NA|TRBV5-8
TGTGCCAGCAGCTTGGACAGGGCCTTCTACGAGCAGTACTTC
CASSLDRAFYEQYF
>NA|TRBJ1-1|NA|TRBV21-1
TGTGCCAGCAGCACGTTCCCGACAGAGCAGCAGAACACTGAAGCTTTCTTT
CASSTFPTEQQNTEAFF
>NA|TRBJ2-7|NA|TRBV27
TGTGCCAGCAGTTTACAGGGAGAGAGCGAGCAGTACTTC
CASSLQGESEQYF
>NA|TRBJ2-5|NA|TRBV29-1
TGCAGCGTCCCTAGTCCCCAAGAGACCCAGTACTTC
CSVPSPQETQYF
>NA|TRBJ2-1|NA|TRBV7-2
TGTGCCAGCGGAGAGGGGGTCGGAGGGTATGAGCAGTTCTTC
CASGEGVGGYEQFF
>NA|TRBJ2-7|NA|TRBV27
TGTGCCACTCACAGCTCCTACGAGCAGTACTTC
CATHSSYEQYF
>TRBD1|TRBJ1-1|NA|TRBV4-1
TGCGCCAGCAGCCCCCCCAGGGGGACAGAAGAAATGAACACTGAAGCTTTCTTT
CASSPPRGTEEMNTEAFF
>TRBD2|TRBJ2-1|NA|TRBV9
TGTGCCAGCAGCGTCGGCAGCGGGAGAGGGGAGCAGTTCTTC
CASSVGSGRGEQFF
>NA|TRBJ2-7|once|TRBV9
TGTGCCAGCAGCGTAGACCCGGATTTCTCCTACGAGCAGTACTTC
CASSVDPDFSYEQYF
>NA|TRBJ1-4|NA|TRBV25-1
TGTGCCAGCAGTAACTTGTACACCCAAGAAAAACTGTTTTTT
CASSNLYTQEKLFF
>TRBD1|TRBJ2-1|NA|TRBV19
TGTGCCAGTACCGGGACAGGGTACTTCAATGAGCAGTTCTTC
CASTGTGYFNEQFF
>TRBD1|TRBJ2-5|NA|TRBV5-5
TGTGCCAGCAGCTTGGTATGGGACAGCCCAGAGACCCAGTACTTC
CASSLVWDSPETQYF
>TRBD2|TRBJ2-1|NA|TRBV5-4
TGTGCCAGCAACCATATGCGGACTAGCGGCAGACCTCTTGAGCAGTTCTTC
CASNHMRTSGRPLEQFF
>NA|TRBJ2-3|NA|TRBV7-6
TGTGCCAGCAGCTTATGGGGGGGACAACTCACAGATACGCAGTATTTT
CASSLWGGQLTDTQYF
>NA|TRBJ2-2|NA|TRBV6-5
TGTGCCACCGACAGGACCGGGGAGCTGTTTTTT
CATDRTGELFF
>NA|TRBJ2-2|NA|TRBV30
TGTGCCTGTCTATCAGGGGGAGGAGGGACCGGGGAGCTGTTTTTT
CACLSGGGGTGELFF
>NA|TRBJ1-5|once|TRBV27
TGTGCCAGCAGCCAAAGGGGCAGGCCGGGGCAGCCCCAGCATTTT
CASSQRGRPGQPQHF
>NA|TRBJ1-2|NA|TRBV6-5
TGTGCCAGCAGTCCCCCAGGGAATCTCTATGGCTACACCTTC
CASSPPGNLYGYTF
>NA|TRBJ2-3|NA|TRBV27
TGTGCCAGCAGTTTTCTGGGGGGACCAGATACGCAGTATTTT
CASSFLGGPDTQYF
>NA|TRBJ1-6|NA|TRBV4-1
TGCGCCAGCAGCCAAGGACGGACTCAACCCCTCCACTTT
CASSQGRTQPLHF
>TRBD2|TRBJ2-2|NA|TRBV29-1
TGCAGCGTTGTGGGTTGGGTCGCTAGCGGGGAGTCGGCCACCGGGGAGCTGTTTTTT
CSVVGWVASGESATGELFF
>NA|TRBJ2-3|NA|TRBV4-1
TGCGCCAGCAGCGTCCGACTTTCTAGCACAGATACGCAGTATTTT
CASSVRLSSTDTQYF
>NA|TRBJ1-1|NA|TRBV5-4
TGTGCCAGCAGGAACCCAAAGAGGAACACTGAAGCTTTCTTT
CASRNPKRNTEAFF
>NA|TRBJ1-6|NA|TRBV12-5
TGTGCTAGTGCCTACGGAGCCGAGGTCTCCTATAATTCACCCCTCCACTTT
CASAYGAEVSYNSPLHF
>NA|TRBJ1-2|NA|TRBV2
TGTGCCAGCATCTCCGGGGGATTGAGATGGGGCTACACCTTC
CASISGGLRWGYTF
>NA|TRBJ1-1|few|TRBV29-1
TGCAGCGTTGAAGGCGACATTGAAGCTTTCTTT
CSVEGDIEAFF
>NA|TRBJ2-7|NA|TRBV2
TGTGCCTCTTTTAAGGAGGGACAGTCCTACGAGCAGTACTTC
CASFKEGQSYEQYF
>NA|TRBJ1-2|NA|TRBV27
TGTGCCAGCAGTTTGACCGGGGGCGAGAGCTATGGCTACACCTTC
CASSLTGGESYGYTF
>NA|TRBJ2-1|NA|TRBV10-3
TGTGCCATCTCGGCGGGACTGGATGGGGCCAATGAGCAGTTCTTC
CAISAGLDGANEQFF
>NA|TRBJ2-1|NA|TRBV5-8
TGTGCCAGCAGCCTCAGGAAAACGTTCTTC
CASSLRKTFF
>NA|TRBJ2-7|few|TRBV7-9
TGTGCCAGCAGCTCGACAAACTCCTACGAGCAGTACTTC
CASSSTNSYEQYF
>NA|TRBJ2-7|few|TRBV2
TGTGCCAGCAGAACGATGGTTACAGTCTACGAGCAGTACTTC
CASRTMVTVYEQYF
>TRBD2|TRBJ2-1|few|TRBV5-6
TGTGCCAGCAGCACTTGGGGAACTAGCGGGAGGCTACAGTTCTTC
CASSTWGTSGRLQFF
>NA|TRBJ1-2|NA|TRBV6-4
TGTGCCAGCAGTGACCCCCCATCTACCGGGGATGGCTACACCTTC
CASSDPPSTGDGYTF
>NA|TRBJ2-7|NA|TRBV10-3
TGTGCCATCAGTGAGGGGGACGGACCCTCCTACGAGCAGTACTTC
CAISEGDGPSYEQYF
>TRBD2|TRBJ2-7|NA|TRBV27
TGTGCCAGCAGTTTAGGGGCGGGGGGCCTCTCCTACGAGCAGTACTTC
CASSLGAGGLSYEQYF
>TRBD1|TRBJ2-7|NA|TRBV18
TGTGCCAGCTCACCTAAGTCTGGGGACAGAAGCTCCTACGAGCAGTACTTC
CASSPKSGDRSSYEQYF
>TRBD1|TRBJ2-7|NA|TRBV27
TGTGCCAGCAGCCTCGGGACAGCCTCCTACGAGCAGTACTTC
CASSLGTASYEQYF
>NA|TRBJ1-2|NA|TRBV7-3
TGTGCCAGCAGCTCCCACACAGGGGGCTACACCTTC
CASSSHTGGYTF
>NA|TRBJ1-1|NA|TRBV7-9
TGTGCCAGCAGCTTAAGGGATGCAGCTATCACTGAAGCTTTCTTT
CASSLRDAAITEAFF
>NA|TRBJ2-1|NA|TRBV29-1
TGCAGCGTTCTGGGAGGGGCAGGGGGCTACAATGAGCAGTTCTTC
CSVLGGAGGYNEQFF
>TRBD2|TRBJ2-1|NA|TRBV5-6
TGTGCCAGCAGCTACGGGACTAGCGGGACGCCAGATGAGCAGTTCTTC
CASSYGTSGTPDEQFF
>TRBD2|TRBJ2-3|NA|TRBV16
TGTGCCAGCAGTCACATCGCGGGGGAGCCAGATACGCAGTATTTT
CASSHIAGEPDTQYF
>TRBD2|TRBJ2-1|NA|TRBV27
TGTGCCAGCAGTTTATCTCCTAGCGGCAGCTCCTACAATGAGCAGTTCTTC
CASSLSPSGSSYNEQFF
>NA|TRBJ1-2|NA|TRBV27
TGTGCCAGCAGTTTATCGGGGACACCCAACTATGGCTACACCTTC
CASSLSGTPNYGYTF
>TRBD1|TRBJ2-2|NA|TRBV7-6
TGTGCCAGCAGCTTACTCACAGGGGGTTATACCGGGGAGCTGTTTTTT
CASSLLTGGYTGELFF
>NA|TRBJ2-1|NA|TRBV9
TGTGCCAGCAGCGACGACAGTAGCTCCTACAATGAGCAGTTCTTC
CASSDDSSSYNEQFF
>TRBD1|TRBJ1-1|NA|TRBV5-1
TGCGCCAGCAGCACTCCTTGGACAGGGCGTTCTGAAGCTTTCTTT
CASSTPWTGRSEAFF
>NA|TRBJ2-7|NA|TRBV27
TGTGCCAGCAGTTTAAACCCGACAGCGTACGCGCAGTACTTC
CASSLNPTAYAQYF
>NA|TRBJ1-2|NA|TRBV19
TGTGCCAGTGACGGGACACCACCTAATGGCTACACCTTC
CASDGTPPNGYTF
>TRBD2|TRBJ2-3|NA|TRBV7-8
TGTGCCAGCAGCGGCAGAGCGCGGGGGGGGGCAGATACGCAGTATTTT
CASSGRARGGADTQYF
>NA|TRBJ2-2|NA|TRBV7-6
TGTGCCAGCTCGGGACTGGGGACTGACACCGGGGAGCTGTTTTTT
CASSGLGTDTGELFF
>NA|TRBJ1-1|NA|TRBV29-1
TGCAGCGTTGGGCATGACCTAGGAGGCAACACTGAAGCTTTCTTT
CSVGHDLGGNTEAFF
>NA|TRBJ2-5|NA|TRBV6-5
TGTGCCAGCAGTTACGGTGTCGGGGCCCGGGAGACCCAGTACTTC
CASSYGVGARETQYF
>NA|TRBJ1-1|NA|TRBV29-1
TGCAGCGTTGTTCGGGGGGACACTGAAGCTTTCTTT
CSVVRGDTEAFF